This TCR beta chain was documented in a study of identical twins. Study-wide results and limits: Invariant T cells like MAIT and iNKT could partly confound the zero-insertion analyses.

A universal primer site was created by template switching, with the cDNA bearing unique molecular identifiers. TCRdb called the 5' RACE reads again in MiXCR, with one record for every CDR3 protein. The sample lists more than 200,000 distinct CDR3 sequences, around an eighth seen once, with around 9% in the top ten. Germline CDR1 is DFQATT and CDR2 is SNEGSKA (reference sequence). The CDR3 length is 13 residues. V lost 6 bases and J lost 0, with 12 bases in between. This clonotype has a handful of counts. The antigen remains unidentified. The chain uses TRBV20-1 and TRBJ2-7; tentatively, D is TRBD2 (5 bases). The sequenced sample was memory (CD45RO+) T cells sorted from blood. The source of this sequence is a young woman in good health. The CDR3 sequence is CSARTRDSYEQYF. CDR3 in DNA: TGCAGTGCCCGTACTAGGGACTCCTACGAGCAGTACTTC.